The 2 T cell receptor beta chains given below trace back to one sample, sequenced in a study of neurological immune-mediated disorders. Specified time point: technical triplicate 3. TCRdb re-called the 5' RACE reads through MiXCR, storing one row per CDR3 protein. The sample consists of some 48,000 distinct CDR3 sequences, 20% to 25% of them appearing once. Material for sequencing was PBMCs. Source of these receptors: a man in his sixties with HTLV-1-associated myelopathy (HAM/TSP).

This clonotype was counted at least ten times. The chain links TRBV7-2 to TRBJ2-1; 7 nucleotides agree with TRBD2. Germline V gives CDR1 SGHTA, CDR2 FQGNSA. The ends lost 1 base at V and 7 bases at J; junction bases unmatched: 13. This CDR3 has 17 amino acids. In DNA form, the CDR3 reads TGTGCCAGCAGCTTAGTTGGTCTAGCGGTACGTCGGAATGAGCAGTTCTTC. Translating it yields CASSLVGLAVRRNEQFF.

This clonotype was seen only a few times. This chain connects TRBV7-8 to TRBJ2-3; no firm D call. The CDR3 is 15 amino acids. Germline values: CDR1 SGHVS, CDR2 FQNEAQ. The V end was cut by 1 base, the J end by 0 bases, with 8 bases between. The DNA for the CDR3 is TGTGCCAGCAGCTTAGGCAGAGCCAGCACAGATACGCAGTATTTT. It is translated as CASSLGRASTDTQYF.